The rows below give T cell receptor beta chains drawn from one sample of a study of blood T cell repertoires in COVID-19. Sequenced by immunoSEQ multiplex PCR; TCRdb stores in-frame clones only, minus some. The data hold some 180,000 clones, with 75% to 85% observed a single time. Sequenced: peripheral blood. All receptors derive from a man in his 60s with acute or convalescent COVID-19. The CDR3 runs from the conserved cysteine through the conserved F or W. D genes are given only for firm matches. Size is omitted from some rows. Given values are once, few, many or a class for expanded clones.

D	size	V	J	DNA	CDR3
TRBD2	-	TRBV5-1	TRBJ2-7	TGCGCCAGCAGCTTGGGGGGACTAGCGGCATACGAGCAGTACTTC	CASSLGGLAAYEQYF
TRBD1	few	TRBV7-8	TRBJ1-6	TGTGCCAGCAGCTCCCAAGTTTTGACAGGGCCCAATTCACCCCTCCACTTT	CASSSQVLTGPNSPLHF
-	-	TRBV5-6	TRBJ1-1	TGTGCCAGCAGCTTTGCCGGGAGCACTGAAGCTTTCTTT	CASSFAGSTEAFF
-	-	TRBV6-5	TRBJ1-3	TGTGCCAGCAGTTACGGCGGGTACTCTGGAAACACCATATATTTT	CASSYGGYSGNTIYF
TRBD1	-	TRBV27	TRBJ1-5	TGTGCCAGCAGTTCCTATGGACAGGTAGAGCAGCCCCAGCATTTT	CASSSYGQVEQPQHF
-	-	TRBV20-1	TRBJ2-7	TGCAGTGCTAGTGATCCAACTGCGCTAAGAAATGGCGAGCAGTACTTC	CSASDPTALRNGEQYF
-	once	TRBV12-5	TRBJ2-7	TGTGCTAGTGCCGGGGCGGGCGGGGGCGCCTACGAGCAGTACTTC	CASAGAGGGAYEQYF
-	-	TRBV6-7	TRBJ1-5	TGTGCCAGCAGTTTGCGGGACGATAGCAATCAGCCCCAGCATTTT	CASSLRDDSNQPQHF
TRBD1	-	TRBV29-1	TRBJ2-5	TGCAGCGTCCAGACAGGGCGGGAGACCCAGTACTTC	CSVQTGRETQYF
TRBD2	-	TRBV5-1	TRBJ2-7	TGCGCCAGCAGCTCCGGACTAGTACCCGAGCAGTACTTC	CASSSGLVPEQYF
-	-	TRBV28	TRBJ2-3	TGTGCCAGCAGTCAATCATTGATGGGGGCTGGGGCAGATACGCAGTATTTT	CASSQSLMGAGADTQYF
-	many	TRBV20-1	TRBJ1-2	TGCAGTGCTAGTTTAGGACAGAGCTATGGCTACACCTTC	CSASLGQSYGYTF
-	-	TRBV30	TRBJ1-5	TGTGCCTGGAGAAGCAGGGCAGATCAGCCCCAGCATTTT	CAWRSRADQPQHF
TRBD2	-	TRBV11-2	TRBJ2-2	TGTGCCAGCAGCTTAGAATTTCCGGGACTAGGCGTGTCGGCCACCGGGGAGCTGTTTTTT	CASSLEFPGLGVSATGELFF
-	few	TRBV6-1	TRBJ1-2	TGTGCCAGCAGTGAATCACCCGGGAACTATGGCTACACCTTC	CASSESPGNYGYTF
TRBD2	-	TRBV7-2	TRBJ2-1	TGTGCCAGCAGCTTAGCAGCGGGGGGCCCTGCCTACAATGAGCAGTTCTTC	CASSLAAGGPAYNEQFF
-	many	TRBV4-3	TRBJ1-4	TGCGCCAGCAGCCCAGGAAGGCGTTCGACTAATGAAAAACTGTTTTTT	CASSPGRRSTNEKLFF
TRBD2	once	TRBV20-1	TRBJ2-3	TGCAGTGCTACTGAGACTAGCGGGAACGTAGATACGCAGTATTTT	CSATETSGNVDTQYF
-	once	TRBV9	TRBJ1-4	TGTGCCAGCAGCGGAGAGGGGAGGGCTAATGAAAAACTGTTTTTT	CASSGEGRANEKLFF
-	few	TRBV7-2	TRBJ1-5	TGTGCCAGCAGCCAGCAACAGGGATACAATCAGCCCCAGCATTTT	CASSQQQGYNQPQHF
-	-	TRBV9	TRBJ2-1	TGTGCCAGCAGCGTCACGGTGAGCTCCTACAATGAGCAGTTCTTC	CASSVTVSSYNEQFF
TRBD1	-	TRBV16	TRBJ1-5	TGTGCCAGCAGCCAATGGACAGGGGTCAATCAGCCCCAGCATTTT	CASSQWTGVNQPQHF
TRBD2	-	TRBV5-4	TRBJ2-1	TGTGCCAGCAGCGTCGGACTAGCGGGGGTTAAGGGTGAGCAGTTCTTC	CASSVGLAGVKGEQFF
-	-	TRBV6-4	TRBJ2-1	TGTGCCAGCAGTGACTCAACAGTAAGCAATGAGCAGTTCTTC	CASSDSTVSNEQFF
-	-	TRBV7-2	TRBJ1-1	TGTGCCAGCAGCTTATTGGGGGCGACGGAAGCTTTCTTT	CASSLLGATEAFF
TRBD1	-	TRBV15	TRBJ1-4	TGTGCCACCAGTCGACAGGGGCAGGAAAAACTGTTTTTT	CATSRQGQEKLFF
-	-	TRBV11-2	TRBJ2-5	TGTGCCAGCAGCTCCCAGGCAGGGTTTCAAGAGACCCAGTACTTC	CASSSQAGFQETQYF
-	-	TRBV18	TRBJ1-1	TGTGCCAGCTCACCAGGAGCGGTAATGAACACTGAAGCTTTCTTT	CASSPGAVMNTEAFF